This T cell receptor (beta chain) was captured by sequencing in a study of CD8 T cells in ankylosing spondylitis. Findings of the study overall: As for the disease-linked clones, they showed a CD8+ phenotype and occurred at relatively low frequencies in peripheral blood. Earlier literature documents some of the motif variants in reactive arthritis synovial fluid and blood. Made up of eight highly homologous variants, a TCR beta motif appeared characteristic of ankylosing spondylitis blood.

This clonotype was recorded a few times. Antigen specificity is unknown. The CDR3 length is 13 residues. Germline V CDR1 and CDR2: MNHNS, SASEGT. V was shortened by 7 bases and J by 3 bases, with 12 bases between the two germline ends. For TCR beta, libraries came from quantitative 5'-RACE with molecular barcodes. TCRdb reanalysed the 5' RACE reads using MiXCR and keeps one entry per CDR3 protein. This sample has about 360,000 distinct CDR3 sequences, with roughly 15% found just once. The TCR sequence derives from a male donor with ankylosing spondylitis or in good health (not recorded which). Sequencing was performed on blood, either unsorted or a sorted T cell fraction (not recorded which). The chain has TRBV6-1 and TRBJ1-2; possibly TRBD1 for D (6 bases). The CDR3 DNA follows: TGTGCCAGCACGGGGACAATCGACTATGGCTACACCTTC. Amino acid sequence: CASTGTIDYGYTF.